Each of the 14 T cell receptor gamma chains below was sequenced from the same sample in a study of gamma-delta T cells after stem cell transplantation. TCRdb called clones anew from the RT-PCR reads with CATT. The sample lists 170 or so gamma-chain clones, more than 10% occurring once. The source material was gamma-delta T cells. The receptors were sampled from a human donor. It is not recorded whose cells these are; they may come from a transplant donor.

This chain links TRGV9 with TRGJP. J lost 4 bases, V lost 3 bases, and 12 bases had no gene match. From germline, CDR1 is GITISATS and CDR2 ISYDGTV (reference sequence). The CDR3 contains 19 residues. The CDR3 DNA reads as TGTGCCTTGTGGGAGACTCGCCTCAGACAAGAGTTGGGCAAAAAAATCAAGGTATTT. Its protein product is CALWETRLRQELGKKIKVF.

This clone was picked up a small number of times. The translation of this DNA and the TCRdb protein of a much larger clone differ at residue 7, probably owing to a read error; the protein shown here is translated from the DNA. This specimen includes other DNA sequences encoding the same CDR3. The chain links TRGV9 to TRGJP. Looked up from germline, CDR1 is GITISATS and CDR2 is ISYDGTV (reference sequence). The ends lost 0 bases at V and 6 bases at J; junction bases unmatched: 2. The CDR3 has 16 residues. For the CDR3, the DNA is TGTGCCTTGTGGGAGGTGGGAGAGTTGGGCAAAAAAATCAAGGTATTT. It codes for CALWEVGELGKKIKVF.

As for this clone: This DNA's translation differs at residue 6 from TCRdb's protein, which comes from a much larger clone; a read error is likely, and the protein shown is translated from the DNA. The V gene is TRGV9, the J gene TRGJP. V gave up 3 bases and J gave up 5 bases; unmatched junction bases: 4. In germline, CDR1 is GITISATS, CDR2 ISYDGTV (reference sequence). The CDR3 has 16 amino acids. The CDR3, as DNA: TGTGCCTTGTGGGAGTTGGAAGAGTTGGGCAAAAAAATCAAGGTATTT. This codes for CALWELEELGKKIKVF.

By frequency in the sample, this clone is medium-sized (0.01 to 0.1%). This likely came from a read error, as a far larger clone is one base away. This sample also contains other DNA sequences that code for the same CDR3. The V gene is TRGV9, the J gene TRGJP. The germline V gene encodes CDR1 GITISATS and CDR2 ISYDGTV (reference sequence). The CDR3 is made up of 15 amino acids. CDR3: CALWERELGKKIKVF. In nucleotides, the CDR3 is TGTGCCCTGTGGGAGCGAGAGTTGGGCAAAAAAATCAAGGTATTT.

This clone is categorized as medium-sized. With a far larger clone one base away, a read error is the likely cause. The V call is TRGV4, the J call TRGJ1 or TRGJ2. This CDR3 contains 13 residues. Germline V gene sequence: CDR1 EGSTGY, CDR2 YDSYTSSV. CDR3 coding DNA: TGTGCCGCCTGGATCCGGAATTATTATAAGAAACTCTTT. As protein: CAAWIRNYYKKLF.

This clone is large. The likely explanation is a read error, given a far larger clone one base away. This sample also contains other DNA sequences that code for the same CDR3. The CDR3 region has the DNA TGTGCCTTGTGGGAGCGAGAGTTGGGCAAAAAAATCAAGGTATTC. Translating gives CALWERELGKKIKVF. The rearrangement links TRGV9 to TRGJP. This CDR3 region has 15 residues. CDR1 is GITISATS, CDR2 ISYDGTV, per germline (reference sequence).

This clone turned up a few times. A far larger clone lies a single base away; this is likely a read error. Other DNA sequences from this sample encode an identical CDR3 as well. This rearrangement joins TRGV9 to TRGJP. J gave up 7 bases and V 0 bases, and 3 bases lay outside the gene matches. This CDR3 has 16 residues. CDR1 and CDR2 from the germline V gene are GITISATS and ISYDGTV (reference sequence). The CDR3 DNA sequence: TGTGCCTTGTGGGAGGTGGAGGAGTTGGGCAAAAAAATCAAGGTATTT. This sequence encodes CALWEVEELGKKIKVF.

This clone is deemed medium-sized. This likely stems from a read error, as it lies one base from a far larger clone. Distinct nucleotide sequences in the sample also encode this CDR3. The chain combines TRGV5 with TRGJ1 or TRGJ2. Germline V lookup: CDR1 VINAFY, CDR2 YDVSNSKD. CDR3 length: 11 residues. The CDR3 DNA sequence: TGTGCCACCTGGGACAGGAATAAGAAGCTCTTT. This gives the protein CATWDRNKKLF.

Sample share makes this clone medium-sized. The likely explanation is a read error, given a far larger clone one base away. Other DNA sequences from this sample encode an identical CDR3 as well. The chain is built from TRGV9 and TRGJP. This CDR3 spans 15 amino acids. From germline, CDR1 is GITISATS and CDR2 ISYDGTV (reference sequence). The CDR3 is CALWERELGKKIKVF. The CDR3 nucleotides are TGTGCCTTGTGGGAGCGAGAGCTGGGCAAAAAAATCAAGGTATTT.

Judged by abundance, this clone is large. This sequence may be a read error, since a much larger clone differs from it by one base. The V and J genes are TRGV9 and TRGJ1 or TRGJ2. CDR3 length: 13 residues. Germline CDR1 reads GITISATS; CDR2 reads ISYDGTV (reference sequence). The CDR3 nucleotides are TGTGCCTTGTGGGAGGGAAATTATTATACGAAACTCTTT. It is translated as CALWEGNYYTKLF.

This clone is labeled medium-sized (0.01 to 0.1%). A far larger clone lies a single base away; this is likely a read error. This CDR3 is also generated by other DNA sequences in the sample. The chain joins TRGV9 to TRGJP. Per the germline V gene, CDR1 is GITISATS and CDR2 is ISYDGTV (reference sequence). There are 16 residues in the CDR3. The CDR3 loop reads CALWEAQELGKKIKVF. The CDR3 nucleotides read TGTGCCTTGTGGGAGGCACAAGAGTTAGGCAAAAAAATCAAGGTATTT.

About this clone: This DNA's translation and the protein TCRdb lists, from a much larger clone, do not match at residue 10, likely due to a read error; the protein shown is translated from the DNA. V is TRGV9 and J is TRGJP. Germline V lookup: CDR1 GITISATS, CDR2 ISYDGTV (reference sequence). The CDR3 has 16 residues. The CDR3 reads CALWEVEELSKKIKVF. The CDR3 nucleotides are TGTGCCTTGTGGGAGGTGGAAGAGTTGAGCAAAAAAATCAAGGTATTT.

This clone is medium-sized within its sample. The chain joins TRGV9 to TRGJP. Germline V lookup: CDR1 GITISATS, CDR2 ISYDGTV (reference sequence). The CDR3 extends over 17 amino acids. Losses at the gene ends were 2 bases for V and 3 bases for J; bases not matched to a gene: 4. CDR3 nucleotides: TGTGCCTTGTGGGAGGCCTTGCAAGAGTTGGGCAAAAAAATCAAGGTATTT. Protein sequence: CALWEALQELGKKIKVF.

This chain links TRGV9 with TRGJP. Germline V gene lookup returns CDR1 GITISATS and CDR2 ISYDGTV (reference sequence). The CDR3 covers 17 residues. V dropped 2 bases and J dropped 4; count of bases not matched to a gene: 5. In nucleotides, the CDR3 is TGTGCCTTGTGGGAGGAACCTCAAGAGTTGGGCAAAAAAATCAAGGTATTT. Translated, it gives CALWEEPQELGKKIKVF.